The 29 T cell receptor beta chains presented below share a single source sample, sequenced in a study of shared clonotypes between healthy human individuals. The assay was immunoSEQ multiplex PCR, and TCRdb's table has in-frame clones only and misses some. The table includes some 2,500,000 clones, less than 95% detected once. Sequenced: naive CD4+ T cells from PBMCs. Indicated subset: CD45RA+ positively selected. Receptors originate from a man aged 18-30 years in good health. Some clones in this sample may be carry-over from other donors' samples.

This chain connects TRBV6-1 to TRBJ2-7, with D possibly being TRBD1 (6 bases). With 6 bases removed from V and 4 bases from J, the gap between germline ends came to 16 bases. Germline CDR1 MNHNS, CDR2 SASEGT. This CDR3 contains 14 residues. Written as DNA, the CDR3 is TGTGCCAGCAGCCTGGACAGCCTGGTGTACGAGCAGTACTTC. It yields the protein CASSLDSLVYEQYF.

The CDR3 region is CASSSSRTGTGELFF. The CDR3 nucleotides read TGTGCCAGCAGCTCCTCCCGGACTGGCACCGGGGAGCTGTTTTTT. The chain uses TRBV7-3 and TRBJ2-2; perhaps TRBD2 as D (5 bases). Trimming shortened V by 4 bases and J by 4 bases, and 13 bases separated the two germline ends. The CDR3 is 15 residues long. In germline, CDR1 is SGHTA, CDR2 FQGTGA.

The chain carries TRBV29-1 and TRBJ1-2; D is unclear. CDR1 and CDR2 from the germline V gene are SQVTM and ANQGSEA. CDR3 length equals 10 residues. The ends were cut back, 3 bases at V and 13 bases at J, with 12 bases in the middle. CDR3 residues: CSVDDGSFTF. CDR3 DNA: TGCAGCGTTGACGACGGTTCGTTCACCTTC.

The V and J genes are TRBV19 and TRBJ2-5; weak D call: TRBD2 (5 bases). The germline V and J ends were trimmed by 0 bases and 2 bases, with 10 bases remaining between them. CDR1 is LNHDA, CDR2 SQIVND, per germline (reference sequence). CDR3 length equals 15 residues. CDR3 sequence reads: CASSIDGRVQETQYF. CDR3 DNA: TGTGCCAGTAGTATAGATGGGAGAGTACAAGAGACCCAGTACTTC.

The chain combines TRBV2 with TRBJ1-5; D possibly corresponds to TRBD1 (5 bases). The CDR3 runs 14 residues. The V and J ends lost 7 bases and 3 bases respectively, with 13 bases between them. Germline CDR1 and CDR2: SNHLY and FYNNEI. CDR3 in amino acids: CASNLGQHNQPQHF. The DNA for the CDR3 is TGTGCCAGCAATTTGGGGCAGCACAATCAGCCCCAGCATTTT. The full variable domain, its missing parts supplied by reference TRBV2 and TRBJ1-5, is EPEVTQTPSHQVTQMGQEVILRCVPISNHLYFYWYRQILGQKVEFLVSFYNNEISEKSEIFDDQFSVERPDGSNFTLKIRSTKLEDSAMYFCASNLGQHNQPQHFGDGTRLSIL.

V gene TRBV5-5 combines with J gene TRBJ2-7, with D uncertain. The CDR3 extends over 15 amino acids. The germline gives CDR1 SGHKS, CDR2 YYEKEE (reference sequence). Trimming took off 0 bases at V and 0 bases at J, with 10 bases between the two ends. In DNA form, the CDR3 reads TGTGCCAGCAGCTTGGTTTTGGTTAGCTCCTACGAGCAGTACTTC. It specifies CASSLVLVSSYEQYF. Supplemented by reference TRBV5-5 and TRBJ2-7, the full variable domain reads DAGVTQSPTHLIKTRGQQVTLRCSPISGHKSVSWYQQVLGQGPQFIFQYYEKEERGRGNFPDRFSARQFPNYSSELNVNALLLGDSALYLCASSLVLVSSYEQYFGPGTRLTVT.

Points on this clone: This specimen includes other DNA sequences encoding the same CDR3. This chain connects TRBV18 to TRBJ2-3; D may be TRBD1 (6 bases). V was pared by 3 bases and J by 6 bases, with 7 bases between. CDR1 KGHSH and CDR2 LQKENI come from the germline V gene. CDR3 length equals 12 residues. DNA for the CDR3: TGTGCCAGCTCACCCCAGGGGGATACGCAGTATTTT. Translating gives CASSPQGDTQYF.

Notes on this clone: Distinct nucleotide sequences in the sample also encode this CDR3. The J gene is TRBJ2-1, the V gene TRBV18; the D gene is possibly TRBD1 (6 bases). The CDR3 covers 15 residues. Trimming removed 3 bases at V and 0 bases at J, with 9 bases between. The V gene's germline CDR1 is KGHSH and CDR2 LQKENI. The CDR3 loop is CASSPGASSYNEQFF. As DNA, the CDR3 is TGTGCCAGCTCACCGGGGGCGAGCTCCTACAATGAGCAGTTCTTC.

The chain joins TRBV5-1 to TRBJ1-2; a possible D gene is TRBD1 (6 bases). Looked up from germline, CDR1 is SGHRS and CDR2 is YFSETQ. This CDR3 region has 15 residues. V shed 4 bases and J shed 3 bases, with 16 bases lying between them. CDR3 DNA sequence: TGCGCCAGCAGCCCCGAGGGGGGGGTACACTATGGCTACACCTTC. This gives the protein CASSPEGGVHYGYTF.

This clone was detected a few times. This chain connects TRBV4-1 to TRBJ1-2, with no clear D. V lost 1 base and J 0 bases, leaving 9 bases between the germline ends. This CDR3 has 15 residues. Germline loops: CDR1 MGHRA, CDR2 YSYEKL. CDR3 residues: CASSQGFRANYGYTF. CDR3 coding DNA: TGCGCCAGCAGCCAAGGGTTCCGGGCTAACTATGGCTACACCTTC.

The V call is TRBV2, the J call TRBJ2-7; D is unresolved. CDR3 length: 12 amino acids. The ends were cut back, 4 bases at V and 3 bases at J, with 7 bases in the middle. From germline, CDR1 is SNHLY and CDR2 FYNNEI. The CDR3 nucleotides are TGTGCCAGCAGTGTTTTAGACTACGAGCAGTACTTC. Amino acid sequence: CASSVLDYEQYF.

This clone was counted once. This chain connects TRBV19 to TRBJ2-2; a possible D gene is TRBD2 (6 bases). The CDR3 is 14 residues long. V was cut by 10 bases and J by 8 bases, with 20 bases left in between. The germline gives CDR1 LNHDA, CDR2 SQIVND (reference sequence). CDR3 nucleotide sequence: TGTGCCACCCGCGCCGAGCGGGCCAGGGGGGAGCTGTTTTTT. The encoded protein is CATRAERARGELFF.

The rearrangement uses TRBV4-1 and TRBJ2-2; the D gene could be TRBD1 or TRBD2 (6 bases each). CDR1 and CDR2 from the germline V gene are MGHRA and YSYEKL. V was cut by 0 bases and J by 0 bases, with 11 bases left in between. CDR3 length: 17 residues. The CDR3 region is CASSQEMGGANTGELFF. The CDR3 DNA reads as TGCGCCAGCAGCCAAGAGATGGGGGGCGCGAACACCGGGGAGCTGTTTTTT.

The rearrangement joins TRBV5-1 to TRBJ1-4; no firm D call. Trimming pared 0 bases from V and 0 bases from J, leaving 15 bases between. Germline CDR1 reads SGHRS; CDR2 reads YFSETQ. CDR3 length: 18 amino acids. The CDR3 region is CASSLDGRGVATNEKLFF. In nucleotides, the CDR3 is TGCGCCAGCAGCTTGGATGGTCGGGGAGTTGCAACTAATGAAAAACTGTTTTTT.

The V call is TRBV9, the J call TRBJ1-2; 11 nucleotides agree with TRBD1. The CDR3 consists of 16 residues. The germline CDR1 and CDR2 sequences are SGDLS and YYNGEE. The junction had 5 bases not matched to a gene; V was cut back by 0 bases and J by 4 bases. Here the CDR3 reads CASSVASGQGVYGYTF. The CDR3 bases are TGTGCCAGCAGCGTAGCTTCGGGACAGGGGGTCTATGGCTACACCTTC.

The CDR3 is CASSPGTVMNTEAFF. In DNA form, the CDR3 reads TGTGCCAGCAGTCCAGGGACAGTAATGAACACTGAAGCTTTCTTT. The V and J genes are TRBV27 and TRBJ1-1, with TRBD1 matching over 7 bases. V lost 5 bases and J lost 0; bases outside the gene matches: 6. The CDR3 has 15 residues. Looked up from germline, CDR1 is MNHEY and CDR2 is SMNVEV (reference sequence).

The rearrangement links TRBV7-3 to TRBJ2-5; D may correspond to TRBD1 or TRBD2 (5 bases each). The CDR3 covers 19 residues. Germline V gene data show CDR1 as SGHTA and CDR2 as FQGTGA. Between the trimmed V and J ends, which lost 0 bases and 5 bases, there was a span of 25 bases. The CDR3 DNA reads as TGTGCCAGCAGCTTAACAGCCCACGCCCGGGACCGGGGCTCGGAGACCCAGTACTTC. Translating it yields CASSLTAHARDRGSETQYF.

The rearrangement joins TRBV4-3 to TRBJ2-7; 8 nucleotides match TRBD2. V shed 1 base, J shed 2 bases, and the junction held 4 bases outside the gene matches. Germline V gene lookup returns CDR1 LGHNA and CDR2 YSLEER. The CDR3 length is 15 residues. CDR3 loop: CASSQVPGLAYEQYF. The CDR3, as DNA: TGCGCCAGCAGCCAAGTCCCGGGACTAGCCTACGAGCAGTACTTC.

The chain recombines TRBV13 with TRBJ1-1; D not resolved. CDR3 size: 16 residues. V was pared by 5 bases and J by 0 bases, with 16 bases between. Germline CDR1 reads PRHDT; CDR2 reads FYEKMQ (reference sequence). The DNA for the CDR3 is TGTGCCAGCAGCCCCTCGGAAGGGAGGATGAACACTGAAGCTTTCTTT. Translated, it gives CASSPSEGRMNTEAFF. The variable domain in full, completed from reference TRBV13 and TRBJ1-1, reads AAGVIQSPRHLIKEKRETATLKCYPIPRHDTVYWYQQGPGQDPQFLISFYEKMQSDKGSIPDRFSAQQFSDYHSELNMSSLELGDSALYFCASSPSEGRMNTEAFFGQGTRLTVV.

The chain combines TRBV6-6 with TRBJ1-1; a possible D gene is TRBD1 (6 bases). The germline V and J ends were trimmed by 6 bases and 11 bases, with 19 bases remaining between them. This CDR3 is built from 13 residues. The germline V gene has CDR1 MNHNY and CDR2 SVGAGI (reference sequence). This chain's CDR3 is CASSVRDTQGAFF. CDR3 bases: TGTGCCAGCAGCGTCCGGGATACCCAGGGGGCTTTCTTT.

This sequence joins TRBV27 and TRBJ2-7; 8 nucleotides line up with TRBD1. With V trimmed by 5 bases and J by 0 bases, 6 bases remained unmatched. From germline, CDR1 is MNHEY and CDR2 SMNVEV (reference sequence). This CDR3 contains 15 residues. CDR3 DNA sequence: TGTGCCAGCAGTCCCCGGACAGGGTTCTCCTACGAGCAGTACTTC. It translates to CASSPRTGFSYEQYF.

The V call is TRBV27, the J call TRBJ2-4; tentatively, D is TRBD2 (6 bases). Looked up from germline, CDR1 is MNHEY and CDR2 is SMNVEV (reference sequence). V was pared by 8 bases and J by 0 bases, with 20 bases between. This CDR3 is built from 17 residues. The CDR3 DNA is TGTGCCAGCCGCTCCCTCCGGGACTCCAAAGCCAAAAACATTCAGTACTTC. This gives the protein CASRSLRDSKAKNIQYF.

The V call is TRBV27, the J call TRBJ2-1, with D possibly called TRBD1 or TRBD2 (6 bases each). Germline CDR1 and CDR2: MNHEY and SMNVEV (reference sequence). The length of the CDR3 is 16 residues. Deletions cut 10 bases from V and 5 bases from J, with 24 bases between. CDR3 sequence (DNA): TGTGCCACCACTAGAGGGGGGTCTTCCGTGAACAATGAGCAGTTCTTC. Protein: CATTRGGSSVNNEQFF.

The genes are TRBV11-2 and TRBJ1-3; D unresolved. CDR1 and CDR2 (germline): SGHAT, FQNNGV. The V end lost 7 bases, the J end lost 2 bases, and 9 bases lay between the germline ends. The CDR3 extends over 13 amino acids. The CDR3 DNA sequence: TGTGCCAGCAAGGCGGTCCCTGGAAACACCATATATTTT. Protein sequence: CASKAVPGNTIYF. The full variable domain, its missing parts supplied by reference TRBV11-2 and TRBJ1-3, is EAGVAQSPRYKIIEKRQSVAFWCNPISGHATLYWYQQILGQGPKLLIQFQNNGVVDDSQLPKDRFSAERLKGVDSTLKIQPAKLEDSAVYLCASKAVPGNTIYFGEGSWLTVV.

V gene TRBV7-3 combines with J gene TRBJ2-1; TRBD2 is a possible D gene (6 bases). This CDR3 has 14 amino acids. Germline V CDR1 and CDR2: SGHTA, FQGTGA. The V gene lost 4 bases and the J gene lost 8 bases, with 15 bases spanning the gap. Here the CDR3 reads CASSWRGAGDEQFF. The CDR3 DNA is TGTGCCAGCAGCTGGCGGGGCGCCGGTGATGAGCAGTTCTTC. Looking up the rest from reference TRBV7-3 and TRBJ2-1 gives the full variable domain: GAGVSQTPSNKVTEKGKYVELRCDPISGHTALYWYRQSLGQGPEFLIYFQGTGAADDSGLPNDRFFAVRPEGSVSTLKIQRTERGDSAVYLCASSWRGAGDEQFFGPGTRLTVL.

The chain couples TRBV6-5 to TRBJ1-2; TRBD1 matches at 9 bases. There are 15 residues in the CDR3. CDR1 is MNHEY and CDR2 is SVGAGI in the germline V gene. With 4 bases clipped from V and 8 bases from J, the junction kept 11 bases outside the gene matches. The CDR3 sequence: CASSSFPGQGNGYTF. The CDR3 DNA reads as TGTGCCAGCAGTTCATTTCCGGGACAGGGTAACGGCTACACCTTC.

This clone was recorded once. The chain recombines TRBV7-9 with TRBJ2-7, with 8 positions matching TRBD2. From germline, CDR1 is SEHNR and CDR2 FQNEAQ (reference sequence). CDR3 length: 15 residues. The trim removed 2 bases at V and 5 bases at J, leaving 8 bases unmatched. The DNA for the CDR3 is TGTGCCAGCAGCTTATTTAAGCGGGAGCTCCACGAGCAGTACTTC. As protein: CASSLFKRELHEQYF.

The rearrangement uses TRBV29-1 and TRBJ1-3; unclear D gene. In germline, CDR1 is SQVTM, CDR2 ANQGSEA. V was trimmed by 4 bases and J by 0 bases, leaving 7 bases between them. The CDR3 contains 13 residues. The CDR3 region is CSVVKRSGNTIYF. The CDR3 DNA sequence: TGCAGCGTTGTAAAACGCTCTGGAAACACCATATATTTT.

This CDR3 is CAISESGGTVVNEQFF. In DNA form, the CDR3 reads TGTGCCATCAGTGAGTCGGGGGGTACAGTTGTTAATGAGCAGTTCTTC. This chain links TRBV10-3 with TRBJ2-1; D is perhaps TRBD2 (6 bases). The germline gives CDR1 ENHRY, CDR2 SYGVKD. V was cut by 0 bases and J by 7 bases, with 16 bases left in between. The CDR3 spans 16 residues.